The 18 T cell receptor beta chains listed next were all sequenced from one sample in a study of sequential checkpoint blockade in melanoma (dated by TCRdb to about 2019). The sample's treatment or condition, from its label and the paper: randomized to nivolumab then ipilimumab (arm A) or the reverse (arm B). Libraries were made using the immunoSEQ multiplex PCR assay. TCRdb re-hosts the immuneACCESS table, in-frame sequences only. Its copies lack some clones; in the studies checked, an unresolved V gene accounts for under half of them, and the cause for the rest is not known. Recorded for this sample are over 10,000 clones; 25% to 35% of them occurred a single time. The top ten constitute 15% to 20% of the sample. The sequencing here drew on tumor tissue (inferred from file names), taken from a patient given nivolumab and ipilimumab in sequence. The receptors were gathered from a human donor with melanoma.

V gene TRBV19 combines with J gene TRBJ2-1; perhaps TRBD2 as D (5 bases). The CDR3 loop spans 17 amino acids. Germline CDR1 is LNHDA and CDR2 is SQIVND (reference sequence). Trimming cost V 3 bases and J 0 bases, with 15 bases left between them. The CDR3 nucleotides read TGTGCCAGTAGTATCGAGGCTAGCAGGAGCTCCTACAATGAGCAGTTCTTC. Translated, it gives CASSIEASRSSYNEQFF.

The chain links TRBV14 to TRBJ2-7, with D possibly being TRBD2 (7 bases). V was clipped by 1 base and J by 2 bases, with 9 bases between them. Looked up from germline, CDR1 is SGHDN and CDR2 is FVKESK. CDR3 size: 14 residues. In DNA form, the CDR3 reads TGTGCCAGCAGCCAAGGGGGGGGGCCCTACGAGCAGTACTTC. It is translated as CASSQGGGPYEQYF.

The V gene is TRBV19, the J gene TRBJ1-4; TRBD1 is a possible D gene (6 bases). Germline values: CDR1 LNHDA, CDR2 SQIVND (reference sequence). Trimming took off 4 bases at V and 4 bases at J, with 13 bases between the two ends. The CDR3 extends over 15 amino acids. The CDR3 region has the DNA TGTGCCAGTAGTACCCTCCGGGACAATAATGAAAAACTGTTTTTT. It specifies CASSTLRDNNEKLFF.

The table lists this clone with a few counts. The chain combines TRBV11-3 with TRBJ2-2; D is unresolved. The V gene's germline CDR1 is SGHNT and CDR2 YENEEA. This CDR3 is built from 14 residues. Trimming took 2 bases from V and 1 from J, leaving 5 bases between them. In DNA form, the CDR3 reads TGTGCCAGCAGCTTACCAGTGAACACCGGGGAGCTGTTTTTT. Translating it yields CASSLPVNTGELFF.

CDR3 residues: CASSARGGQETQYF. CDR3 in DNA: TGTGCCAGTAGTGCTCGAGGGGGACAAGAGACCCAGTACTTC. The V and J genes are TRBV19 and TRBJ2-5; a weak D match, TRBD1 (6 bases). In germline, CDR1 is LNHDA, CDR2 SQIVND (reference sequence). Trimming removed 5 bases from V and 2 bases from J, with 12 bases in between. This CDR3 region has 14 residues.

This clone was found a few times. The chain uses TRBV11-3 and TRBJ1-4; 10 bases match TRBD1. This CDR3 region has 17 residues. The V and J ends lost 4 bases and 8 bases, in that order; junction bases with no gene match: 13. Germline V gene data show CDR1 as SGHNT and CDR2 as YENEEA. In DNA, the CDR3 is TGTGCCAGCAGCTCCTCTCGCGACAGGGGGCTTAGAGAAAAACTGTTTTTT. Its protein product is CASSSSRDRGLREKLFF.

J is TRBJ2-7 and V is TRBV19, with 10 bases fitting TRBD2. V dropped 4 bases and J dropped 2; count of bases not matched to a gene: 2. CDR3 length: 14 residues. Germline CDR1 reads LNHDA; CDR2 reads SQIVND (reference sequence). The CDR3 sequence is CASSTLAGAYEQYF. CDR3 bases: TGTGCCAGTAGTACCCTAGCGGGAGCCTACGAGCAGTACTTC.

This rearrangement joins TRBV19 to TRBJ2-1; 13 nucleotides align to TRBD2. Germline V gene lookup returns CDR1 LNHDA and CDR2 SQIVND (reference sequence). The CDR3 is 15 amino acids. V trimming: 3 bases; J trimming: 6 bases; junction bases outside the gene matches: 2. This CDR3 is CASSMTSGRFNEQFF. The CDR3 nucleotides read TGTGCCAGTAGTATGACTAGCGGGAGGTTCAATGAGCAGTTCTTC.

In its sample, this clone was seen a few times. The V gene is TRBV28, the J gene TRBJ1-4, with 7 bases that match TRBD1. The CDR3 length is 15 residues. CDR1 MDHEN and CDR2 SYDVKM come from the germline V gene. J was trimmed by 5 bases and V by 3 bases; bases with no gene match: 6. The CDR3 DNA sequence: TGTGCCAGCAGTTTGTCCGGGACAGCAAATGAAAAACTGTTTTTT. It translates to CASSLSGTANEKLFF.

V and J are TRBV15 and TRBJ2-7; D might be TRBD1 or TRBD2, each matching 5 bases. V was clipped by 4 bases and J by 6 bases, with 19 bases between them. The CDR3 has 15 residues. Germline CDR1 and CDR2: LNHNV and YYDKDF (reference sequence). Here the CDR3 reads CATSTGLTSRFEQYF. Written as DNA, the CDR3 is TGTGCCACCAGCACGGGGCTAACCTCTCGTTTCGAGCAGTACTTC.

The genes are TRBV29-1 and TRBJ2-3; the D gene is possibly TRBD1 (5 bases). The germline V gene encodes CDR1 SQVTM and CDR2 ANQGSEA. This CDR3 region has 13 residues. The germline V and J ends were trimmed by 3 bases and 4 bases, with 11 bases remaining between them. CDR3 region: CSVEGQTPDTQYF. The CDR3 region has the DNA TGCAGCGTTGAGGGGCAGACTCCAGATACGCAGTATTTT.

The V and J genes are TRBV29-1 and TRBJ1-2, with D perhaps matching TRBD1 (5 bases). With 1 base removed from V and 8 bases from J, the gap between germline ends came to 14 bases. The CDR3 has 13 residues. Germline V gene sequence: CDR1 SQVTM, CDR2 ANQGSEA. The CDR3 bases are TGCAGCGTTGAAGGGGGGACGCCAAGAGGCTACACCTTC. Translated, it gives CSVEGGTPRGYTF.

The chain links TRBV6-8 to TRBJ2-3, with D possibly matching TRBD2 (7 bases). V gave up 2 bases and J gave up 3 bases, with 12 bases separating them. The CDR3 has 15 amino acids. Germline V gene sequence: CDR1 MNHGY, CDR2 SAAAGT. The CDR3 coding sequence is TGTGCCAGCAGTTACCGCGGGGGCCTTACAGATACGCAGTATTTT. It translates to CASSYRGGLTDTQYF.

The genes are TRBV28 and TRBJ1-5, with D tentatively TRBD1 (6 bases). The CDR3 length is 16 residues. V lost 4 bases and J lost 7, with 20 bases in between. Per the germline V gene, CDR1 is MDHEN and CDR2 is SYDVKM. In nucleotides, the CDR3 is TGTGCCAGCAGTTCCGTCCCCGGGGGCACTAAGCAGCCCCAGCATTTT. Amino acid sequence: CASSSVPGGTKQPQHF.

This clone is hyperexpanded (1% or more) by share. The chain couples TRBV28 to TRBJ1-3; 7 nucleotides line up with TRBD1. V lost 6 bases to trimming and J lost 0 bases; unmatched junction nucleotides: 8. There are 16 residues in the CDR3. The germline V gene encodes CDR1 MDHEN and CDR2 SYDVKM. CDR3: CASRVQGKSSGNTIYF. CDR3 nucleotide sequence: TGTGCCAGCAGGGTACAGGGGAAGAGCTCTGGAAACACCATATATTTT.

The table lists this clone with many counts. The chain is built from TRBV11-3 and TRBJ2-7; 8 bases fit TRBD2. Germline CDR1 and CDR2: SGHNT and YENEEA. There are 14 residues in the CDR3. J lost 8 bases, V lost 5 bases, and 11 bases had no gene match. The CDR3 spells CASSILGSGRKQYF. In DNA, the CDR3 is TGTGCCAGCAGCATCCTGGGGAGCGGGAGAAAGCAGTACTTC.

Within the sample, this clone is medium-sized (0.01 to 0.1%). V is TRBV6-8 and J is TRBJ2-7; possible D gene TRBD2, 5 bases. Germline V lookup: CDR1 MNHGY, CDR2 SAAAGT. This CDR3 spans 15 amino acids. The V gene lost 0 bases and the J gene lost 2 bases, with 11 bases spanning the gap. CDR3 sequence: CASSYSVGKAYEQYF. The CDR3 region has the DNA TGTGCCAGCAGTTACTCGGTCGGGAAAGCCTACGAGCAGTACTTC.

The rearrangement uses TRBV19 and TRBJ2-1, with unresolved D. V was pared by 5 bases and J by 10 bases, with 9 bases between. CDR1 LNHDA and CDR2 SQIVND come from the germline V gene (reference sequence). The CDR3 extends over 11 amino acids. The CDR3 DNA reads TGTGCCAGTAGTCGGTTGGGAGAGCAGTTCTTC. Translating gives CASSRLGEQFF.